Presented here are 6 T cell receptor beta chains from one specimen sequenced in a study of blood T cell repertoires in COVID-19. Sequencing was performed with immunoSEQ multiplex PCR; in TCRdb, only in-frame clones are kept and a portion is missing. The table records 200,000 or so clones, 84% of them present only once. The sample comprised PBMCs or T cells enriched from blood (not recorded which). These receptors were collected from a man in his 60s who had recovered from COVID-19.

V is TRBV15 and J is TRBJ2-1, with 8 bases fitting TRBD2. The V gene's germline CDR1 is LNHNV and CDR2 YYDKDF (reference sequence). Germline trimming cut 1 base from V and 8 bases from J; bases unmatched to any gene: 10. The CDR3 has 16 amino acids. The CDR3 loop is CATSRGAGGSLDEQFF. In nucleotides, the CDR3 is TGTGCCACCAGCAGAGGCGCGGGGGGCTCATTGGATGAGCAGTTCTTC.

V and J are TRBV21-1 and TRBJ1-1; the listed D gene, TRBD1, was not tested against the DNA. TRBV21-1 is assigned pseudogene status. The CDR3 runs 16 residues. The CDR3 region has the DNA TGTGCCAGCAGCAAAGCTGGTGACAGGGGCGCCGGCGAAGCTTTCTTT. This gives the protein CASSKAGDRGAGEAFF.

The CDR3 is CASSADRSVPNTIYF. The CDR3 nucleotides read TGTGCCAGCAGCGCGGACAGGTCAGTCCCTAACACCATATATTTT. J is TRBJ1-3 and V is TRBV7-9, with 7 bases that match TRBD1. Germline trimming cut 5 bases from V and 7 bases from J; bases unmatched to any gene: 11. CDR3 size: 15 residues. Germline CDR1 is SEHNR and CDR2 is FQNEAQ (reference sequence).

Only a few counts were recorded for this clone. The chain joins TRBV2 to TRBJ2-1; 9 bases are a match to TRBD1. This CDR3 comprises 15 residues. Germline trimming cut 8 bases from V and 5 bases from J; bases unmatched to any gene: 10. Per germline, CDR1 SNHLY and CDR2 FYNNEI. The CDR3 DNA follows: TGTGCCAGCTTAACCGGGACAGGGTACGACAATGAGCAGTTCTTC. Its translation is CASLTGTGYDNEQFF.

The chain has TRBV11-3 and TRBJ1-1, with D tentatively TRBD1 (5 bases). The germline V gene has CDR1 SGHNT and CDR2 YENEEA. This CDR3 comprises 15 residues. With 2 bases removed from V and 1 base from J, the gap between germline ends came to 11 bases. CDR3 DNA sequence: TGTGCCAGCAGCTTAACGACAGATTCGAACACTGAAGCTTTCTTT. As protein: CASSLTTDSNTEAFF.

The chain uses TRBV7-3 and TRBJ1-6; TRBD1 is a possible D gene (6 bases). CDR3 size: 13 residues. The ends were cut back, 5 bases at V and 7 bases at J, with 9 bases in the middle. The germline V gene encodes CDR1 SGHTA and CDR2 FQGTGA. The CDR3 reads CASSLDRNSPLHF. CDR3 sequence (DNA): TGTGCCAGCAGCCTAGACAGGAATTCACCCCTCCACTTT.